The entry below gives a single T cell receptor (beta chain) sequence along with its context. Measured with immunoSEQ multiplex PCR; TCRdb has only the in-frame clones, and not every one. The sample has 100,000 to 150,000 clones, about 88% seen once. This entry is derived from a study of blood T cell repertoires in COVID-19. The trim removed 2 bases at V and 9 bases at J, leaving 6 bases unmatched. Germline CDR1 is SGHRS and CDR2 is YFSETQ. The CDR3 spans 13 residues. The receptor's source is a woman aged 80 or over with acute or convalescent COVID-19. Input material: peripheral blood. The V and J genes are TRBV5-1 and TRBJ1-2, with TRBD1 identical over 8 bases. The CDR3 loop is CASSFKDRESYTF. The DNA for the CDR3 is TGCGCCAGCAGCTTCAAGGACAGGGAGAGCTACACCTTC.